The 20 T cell receptor beta chains below all came from one sample that was sequenced in a study of low-dose radiotherapy and immunotherapy resistance in tumors. TRAV- and TRBV-specific primers were used for first-strand cDNA, which covered alpha and beta chains. Both a constant-region primer and a V-primer adapter served to amplify TCRs across 20 to 25 PCR cycles. One entry per CDR3 protein results from TCRdb running MiXCR on the reads. The data contain 8,500 to 14,000 distinct CDR3 sequences, around three fifths of them seen just once; the ten biggest clones take up about an eighth. The origin of the receptors is a human donor with advanced metastatic prostate, ovarian, gallbladder or colorectal cancer (not recorded which). This table probably holds off-target reads from a library built for another chain.

The table lists this clonotype with a few counts. This rearrangement joins TRBV4-3 to TRBJ1-2; D gene ambiguous. Germline lookup yields CDR1 LGHNA and CDR2 YSLEER. V gave up 0 bases and J gave up 3 bases, with 8 bases separating them. The CDR3 runs to 14 residues. CDR3 DNA sequence: TGCGCCAGCAGCCAAGATACGGGCGACTATGGCTACACCTTC. Its protein is CASSQDTGDYGYTF.

V usage is TRBV10-3 and J usage is TRBJ1-5, with 8 bases identical to TRBD1. The CDR3 runs 15 residues. Germline V CDR1 and CDR2: ENHRY, SYGVKD. Trimming took 2 bases from V and 2 from J; bases not matched to a gene: 2. CDR3 region: CAISEADRGNQPQHF. CDR3 DNA: TGTGCCATCAGTGAGGCGGACAGGGGCAATCAGCCCCAGCATTTT.

The V and J genes are TRBV24-1 and TRBJ2-3; the D gene is possibly TRBD1 (6 bases). The ends were cut back, 3 bases at V and 2 bases at J, with 14 bases in the middle. Germline CDR1 is KGHDR and CDR2 is SFDVKD. This CDR3 region has 16 residues. Here the CDR3 reads CATSDRRQVYTDTQYF. In DNA form, the CDR3 reads TGTGCCACCAGTGATCGGCGACAGGTATACACAGATACGCAGTATTTT.

The chain is built from TRBV11-2 and TRBJ2-7; 9 positions agree with TRBD2. CDR3 length: 16 residues. CDR1 is SGHAT, CDR2 FQNNGV, per germline. J gave up 3 bases and V 7 bases, and 13 bases lay outside the gene matches. CDR3: CASTLPRASGNYEQYF. CDR3 in DNA: TGTGCCAGCACCCTACCCAGGGCTAGCGGGAACTACGAGCAGTACTTC.

The rearrangement uses TRBV7-9 and TRBJ2-4; tentatively, D is TRBD1 (6 bases). V was cut by 4 bases and J by 2 bases, with 18 bases left in between. The CDR3 spans 17 residues. The germline CDR1 and CDR2 sequences are SEHNR and FQNEAQ (reference sequence). The CDR3 DNA is TGTGCCAGCAGCTCCACAGGGTTCTCGGAGTCCAAAAACATTCAGTACTTC. Translated: CASSSTGFSESKNIQYF.

V is TRBV5-1 and J is TRBJ1-4; no clear D gene. CDR1 and CDR2 (germline): SGHRS, YFSETQ. This CDR3 has 13 amino acids. The ends were cut back, 3 bases at V and 7 bases at J, with 10 bases in the middle. CDR3 sequence (DNA): TGCGCCAGCAGCTCAAATTATGGTGAAAAACTGTTTTTT. Translating gives CASSSNYGEKLFF.

This clonotype was seen a few times. The rearrangement uses TRBV6-1 and TRBJ2-7; D may be TRBD1 or TRBD2 (5 bases each). V lost 8 bases and J 6 bases, leaving 17 bases between the germline ends. CDR3 length: 13 amino acids. Germline V CDR1 and CDR2: MNHNS, SASEGT. In DNA, the CDR3 is TGTGCCAGCGCCGTCCGAGGGGATGGCGAGCAGTACTTC. This gives the protein CASAVRGDGEQYF.

The chain joins TRBV5-1 to TRBJ2-2; 12 bases align to TRBD2. Looked up from germline, CDR1 is SGHRS and CDR2 is YFSETQ. CDR3 size: 17 residues. Unmatched junction bases numbered 8, after V lost 6 bases and J lost 2 bases. DNA for the CDR3: TGCGCCAGCAAAGGACTAGCGGGACTCGTTAACACCGGGGAGCTGTTTTTT. Translation: CASKGLAGLVNTGELFF.

This rearrangement joins TRBV5-5 to TRBJ1-5; the match to TRBD1 covers 7 bases. Germline V CDR1 and CDR2: SGHKS, YYEKEE (reference sequence). Germline trimming cut 0 bases from V and 6 bases from J; bases unmatched to any gene: 6. The CDR3 consists of 15 residues. CDR3 amino acids: CASSLAAGGRQPQHF. CDR3 bases: TGTGCCAGCAGCTTGGCGGCAGGGGGACGTCAGCCCCAGCATTTT.

CDR3 DNA sequence: TGTGCCAGCAGTTACGACGGACTAAATCCCCTCGAGCAGTACTTC. It yields the protein CASSYDGLNPLEQYF. The chain couples TRBV6-8 to TRBJ2-7, with a tentative D call TRBD2 (6 bases). Germline assignment: CDR1 MNHGY and CDR2 SAAAGT. The V gene lost 2 bases and the J gene lost 6 bases, with 17 bases spanning the gap. The CDR3 is 15 residues long.

V and J are TRBV5-6 and TRBJ2-1; tentatively, D is TRBD1 or TRBD2 (5 bases each). Trimming left V 2 bases short and J 7 bases short, with 16 bases between. Germline values: CDR1 SGHDT, CDR2 YYEEEE. CDR3 size: 15 residues. CDR3 coding DNA: TGTGCCAGCAGCTTCAATGCCGGGACCGGGAATGAGCAGTTCTTC. It yields the protein CASSFNAGTGNEQFF.

In this sample, this clonotype turned up a few times. This sequence joins TRBV12-3 or TRBV12-4 and TRBJ2-1; D remains unclear. Trimming pared 3 bases from V and 7 bases from J, leaving 7 bases between. The CDR3 runs 12 residues. The CDR3 here is CASSLLQNEQFF. The CDR3 bases are TGTGCCAGCAGTTTGCTTCAGAATGAGCAGTTCTTC.

This clonotype was observed a handful of times. Its ends do not fully match the called genes, so a read error is possible. This chain uses TRBV2 with TRBJ1-2; 7 bases are a match to TRBD1. Germline V gene sequence: CDR1 SNHLY, CDR2 FYNNEI. CDR3 length: 14 residues. CDR3 DNA: TGTGCCAGCGTAATGACAGGGAGAATAGATGGCTATACCTTC. It translates to CASVMTGRIDGYTF.

This sequence joins TRBV6-2 or TRBV6-3 and TRBJ1-1; TRBD1 aligns across 8 bases. There are 11 residues in the CDR3. Per germline, CDR1 MNHEY and CDR2 SVGEGT. Unmatched junction bases numbered 2, after V lost 6 bases and J lost 8 bases. CDR3 sequence (DNA): TGTGCCAGCAGCGACAGGGGAGAAGCTTTCTTT. Its protein product is CASSDRGEAFF.

The V and J genes are TRBV18 and TRBJ2-7, with 12 bases that match TRBD1. The CDR3 is 16 amino acids. Germline assignment: CDR1 KGHSH and CDR2 LQKENI. V was clipped by 1 base and J by 5 bases; unmatched bases: 6. The CDR3, as DNA: TGTGCCAGCTCACCACGGGGGACAGGGGGCCGGGACGAGCAGTACTTC. This translates into CASSPRGTGGRDEQYF. The variable domain in full, completed from reference TRBV18 and TRBJ2-7, reads NAGVMQNPRHLVRRRGQEARLRCSPMKGHSHVYWYRQLPEEGLKFMVYLQKENIIDESGMPKERFSAEFPKEGPSILRIQQVVRGDSAAYFCASSPRGTGGRDEQYFGPGTRLTVT.

The chain has TRBV6-6 and TRBJ2-5, with 7 bases identical to TRBD2. Germline CDR1 MNHNY, CDR2 SVGAGI (reference sequence). V shed 11 bases and J 2 bases; nucleotides not matched to a gene: 11. The CDR3 is 14 residues long. CDR3 sequence reads: CASAPPSGQETQYF. The CDR3, as DNA: TGTGCCTCCGCCCCCCCTAGCGGTCAAGAGACCCAGTACTTC.

The genes are TRBV12-3 or TRBV12-4 and TRBJ1-1; D is undetermined. The CDR3 has 18 amino acids. The germline V and J ends were trimmed by 2 bases and 0 bases, with 19 bases remaining between them. The CDR3 region has the DNA TGTGCCAGCAGTTTATATTTTGTGAGGTTGGGGATGAACACTGAAGCTTTCTTT. The encoded protein is CASSLYFVRLGMNTEAFF.

This clonotype was counted a few times. The V gene is TRBV11-2, the J gene TRBJ1-2; perhaps TRBD1 as D (5 bases). CDR1 SGHAT and CDR2 FQNNGV come from the germline V gene. With 5 bases removed from V and 4 bases from J, the gap between germline ends came to 11 bases. The CDR3 runs 13 residues. The CDR3 sequence is CASSPGGVYGYTF. The DNA for the CDR3 is TGTGCCAGCAGCCCTGGGGGGGTCTATGGCTACACCTTC. Filled out from reference TRBV11-2 and TRBJ1-2, the complete variable domain reads EAGVAQSPRYKIIEKRQSVAFWCNPISGHATLYWYQQILGQGPKLLIQFQNNGVVDDSQLPKDRFSAERLKGVDSTLKIQPAKLEDSAVYLCASSPGGVYGYTFGSGTRLTVV.

V and J are TRBV2 and TRBJ2-1; the match to TRBD2 covers 7 bases. The CDR3 is made up of 19 amino acids. The trim removed 0 bases at V and 11 bases at J, leaving 22 bases unmatched. Germline lookup yields CDR1 SNHLY and CDR2 FYNNEI. CDR3 DNA: TGTGCCAGCAGTGAAGCGCTTCGCGGGAGAACCACCGGGGGTCGGCAGCAGTTCTTC. Its translation is CASSEALRGRTTGGRQQFF.

In this sample, this clonotype turned up once. The V gene is TRBV4-3, the J gene TRBJ2-7; 13 bases align to TRBD2. The CDR3 covers 19 residues. The germline CDR1 and CDR2 sequences are LGHNA and YSLEER. With V trimmed by 5 bases and J by 4 bases, 17 bases remained unmatched. The CDR3 here is CASSAWTSGSSLWRYEQYF. The CDR3 DNA follows: TGCGCCAGCAGCGCCTGGACTAGCGGGAGCTCTCTTTGGCGGTACGAGCAGTACTTC.